This is a list of T cell receptor beta chains from one sample in a study of identical twins' blood T cells. TCRdb called the 5' RACE reads again in MiXCR, with one record for every CDR3 protein. The data hold around 380,000 distinct CDR3 sequences, with roughly 30% observed a single time. The material sequenced was PBMCs. The receptors derive from a woman between 18 and 49 years old in good health. Both conserved end residues are part of each CDR3. The D gene is left open where the match is weak. Rows give clone size only sometimes, using once, few, many, or a class for an expanded clone.

D: .; size: .; V: TRBV28; J: TRBJ1-5; CDR3: CASSPPGRDQPQHF; DNA: TGTGCCAGCAGCCCACCGGGCCGCGATCAGCCCCAGCATTTT
D: .; size: many; V: TRBV6-2/TRBV6-3; J: TRBJ1-1; CDR3: CASSYRGHTEAFF; DNA: TGTGCCAGCAGTTACCGAGGCCACACTGAAGCTTTCTTT
D: TRBD1; size: .; V: TRBV20-1; J: TRBJ1-1; CDR3: CSAMDRGAEAFF; DNA: TGCAGTGCTATGGACAGGGGCGCTGAAGCTTTCTTT
D: TRBD1; size: many; V: TRBV6-5; J: TRBJ1-1; CDR3: CASSYTVTGTGDFTEAFF; DNA: TGTGCCAGCAGTTACACGGTGACCGGGACAGGGGATTTCACTGAAGCTTTCTTT
D: .; size: few; V: TRBV6-6; J: TRBJ2-7; CDR3: CASSPPPVTPNYEQYF; DNA: TGTGCCAGCAGTCCCCCTCCCGTGACCCCTAACTACGAGCAGTACTTC
D: .; size: .; V: TRBV19; J: TRBJ1-2; CDR3: CVSSPEGRYGYTF; DNA: TGTGTCAGTAGTCCAGAGGGACGTTATGGCTACACCTTC
D: .; size: .; V: TRBV6-4; J: TRBJ1-2; CDR3: CASSNGGGYTF; DNA: TGTGCCAGCAGCAATGGGGGAGGCTACACCTTC
D: .; size: once; V: TRBV20-1; J: TRBJ1-1; CDR3: CSACVDMNTEAFF; DNA: TGCAGTGCATGCGTGGATATGAACACTGAAGCTTTCTTT
D: .; size: few; V: TRBV6-4; J: TRBJ2-3; CDR3: CASSEGDSVDTQYF; DNA: TGTGCCAGCAGTGAAGGGGACTCAGTGGATACGCAGTATTTT
D: .; size: .; V: TRBV7-2; J: TRBJ2-2; CDR3: CASSPHNSLFF; DNA: TGTGCCAGCAGCCCCCACAATAGTCTGTTTTTT
D: .; size: .; V: TRBV6-5; J: TRBJ1-1; CDR3: CASSSVGREKRGEAFF; DNA: TGTGCCAGCAGTTCCGTGGGCCGCGAAAAGAGGGGTGAAGCTTTCTTT
D: .; size: few; V: TRBV20-1; J: TRBJ2-1; CDR3: CSARPLLGHRGDFEQFF; DNA: TGCAGTGCTAGACCCCTCCTCGGGCACCGAGGGGACTTTGAGCAGTTCTTC
D: TRBD2; size: .; V: TRBV27; J: TRBJ2-7; CDR3: CASSFLSAGEEQYF; DNA: TGTGCCAGCAGTTTTTTATCAGCGGGGGAAGAGCAGTACTTC
D: .; size: .; V: TRBV7-8; J: TRBJ1-1; CDR3: CASSLVWTDYTEAFF; DNA: TGTGCCAGCAGCTTAGTTTGGACGGACTACACTGAAGCTTTCTTT
D: .; size: .; V: TRBV12-5; J: TRBJ1-6; CDR3: CASGLVPTLHF; DNA: TGTGCTAGTGGTTTGGTACCGACCCTCCACTTT
D: .; size: .; V: TRBV12-3/TRBV12-4; J: TRBJ2-7; CDR3: CASRFALYEQYF; DNA: TGTGCCAGCAGGTTTGCTCTCTACGAGCAGTACTTC
D: TRBD1; size: .; V: TRBV5-6; J: TRBJ1-1; CDR3: CASSVGTGVTEAFF; DNA: TGTGCCAGCAGCGTGGGGACAGGAGTAACTGAAGCTTTCTTT
D: .; size: .; V: TRBV20-1; J: TRBJ1-2; CDR3: CSASDSADYGYTF; DNA: TGCAGTGCTAGTGACAGTGCGGACTATGGCTACACCTTC
D: .; size: .; V: TRBV4-2; J: TRBJ1-2; CDR3: CASSRGVQGLSYGYTF; DNA: TGTGCCAGCAGCCGAGGAGTACAGGGACTTAGCTATGGCTACACCTTC
D: TRBD1; size: few; V: TRBV29-1; J: TRBJ2-3; CDR3: CSAGQGTDTQYF; DNA: TGCAGCGCGGGACAGGGGACAGATACGCAGTATTTT
D: .; size: many; V: TRBV12-3/TRBV12-4; J: TRBJ1-1; CDR3: CASSHRRFSMNTEAFF; DNA: TGTGCCAGCAGCCATCGGAGATTCTCAATGAACACTGAAGCTTTCTTT
D: .; size: few; V: TRBV9; J: TRBJ2-5; CDR3: CASGGGEETQYF; DNA: TGTGCCAGCGGAGGAGGGGAAGAGACCCAGTACTTC
D: .; size: few; V: TRBV7-8; J: TRBJ1-5; CDR3: CASSLGREVAQHF; DNA: TGTGCCAGCAGCTTAGGTAGGGAGGTGGCCCAGCATTTT
D: .; size: .; V: TRBV21-1; J: TRBJ1-1; CDR3: CATLNGQGMNTEAFF; DNA: TGTGCCACCTTAAATGGACAGGGTATGAACACTGAAGCTTTCTTT
D: TRBD2; size: many; V: TRBV28; J: TRBJ2-1; CDR3: CASSLPGLAAPEQFF; DNA: TGTGCCAGCAGCCTTCCGGGACTAGCGGCCCCTGAGCAGTTCTTC
D: TRBD2; size: .; V: TRBV5-1; J: TRBJ2-1; CDR3: CASSGGKLAGTRSYNEQFF; DNA: TGCGCCAGCAGCGGGGGTAAGCTAGCGGGTACTCGCTCCTACAATGAGCAGTTCTTC
D: .; size: few; V: TRBV7-9; J: TRBJ2-5; CDR3: CASSLNAAAKETQYF; DNA: TGTGCCAGCAGCTTAAACGCAGCGGCGAAAGAGACCCAGTACTTC
D: .; size: few; V: TRBV29-1; J: TRBJ1-2; CDR3: CSVLPREANYGYTF; DNA: TGCAGCGTTCTTCCCAGGGAAGCTAACTATGGCTACACCTTC
D: .; size: many; V: TRBV5-1; J: TRBJ2-1; CDR3: CASSLYGTTEDEQFF; DNA: TGCGCCAGCAGCTTGTACGGGACAACCGAGGATGAGCAGTTCTTC
D: .; size: many; V: TRBV2; J: TRBJ1-5; CDR3: CASSEYDRSQPQHF; DNA: TGTGCCAGCAGTGAGTACGACAGGTCACAGCCCCAGCATTTT
D: TRBD1; size: .; V: TRBV12-3/TRBV12-4; J: TRBJ2-5; CDR3: CASSLRGQGFETQYF; DNA: TGTGCCAGCAGTTTAAGGGGACAGGGCTTCGAGACCCAGTACTTC
D: .; size: .; V: TRBV19; J: TRBJ1-4; CDR3: CATSRILPLATNEKLFF; DNA: TGTGCCACCTCGAGAATTTTGCCTTTAGCAACTAATGAAAAACTGTTTTTT
D: .; size: .; V: TRBV20-1; J: TRBJ2-1; CDR3: CSAPKGEFSYNEQFF; DNA: TGCAGTGCCCCAAAGGGAGAGTTCTCCTACAATGAGCAGTTCTTC
D: .; size: many; V: TRBV29-1; J: TRBJ1-1; CDR3: CSVARLLYRPRDTMNTEAFF; DNA: TGCAGCGTGGCGAGACTCCTATACCGACCACGAGATACGATGAACACTGAAGCTTTCTTT
D: .; size: few; V: TRBV6-2/TRBV6-3; J: TRBJ2-7; CDR3: CASSVRLEAHEQYF; DNA: TGTGCCAGCAGCGTACGCCTTGAGGCCCACGAGCAGTACTTC
D: TRBD2; size: .; V: TRBV20-1; J: TRBJ2-2; CDR3: CSAREGGTPNTGELFF; DNA: TGCAGTGCTAGAGAGGGGGGGACCCCGAACACCGGGGAGCTGTTTTTT
D: TRBD1; size: .; V: TRBV9; J: TRBJ1-2; CDR3: CASRSDRDFSVNGYTF; DNA: TGTGCCAGCAGGAGTGACAGGGATTTTTCGGTGAATGGCTACACCTTC
D: .; size: .; V: TRBV29-1; J: TRBJ1-1; CDR3: CSVVRDQAFF; DNA: TGCAGCGTTGTGAGGGATCAAGCTTTCTTT
D: .; size: .; V: TRBV7-9; J: TRBJ1-3; CDR3: CASSTQDIPGNTIYF; DNA: TGTGCCAGCAGCACACAGGATATCCCTGGAAACACCATATATTTT
D: TRBD2; size: .; V: TRBV4-3; J: TRBJ2-5; CDR3: CASSQSLAAQETQYF; DNA: TGCGCCAGCAGCCAGTCGCTAGCGGCACAAGAGACCCAGTACTTC
D: TRBD1; size: few; V: TRBV12-3/TRBV12-4; J: TRBJ1-2; CDR3: CASNPTGGGDGYTF; DNA: TGTGCCAGCAACCCGACAGGGGGCGGGGATGGCTACACCTTC
D: TRBD1; size: .; V: TRBV27; J: TRBJ1-1; CDR3: CASSLLDRAGTEAFF; DNA: TGTGCCAGCAGTTTACTCGACAGGGCGGGGACTGAAGCTTTCTTT